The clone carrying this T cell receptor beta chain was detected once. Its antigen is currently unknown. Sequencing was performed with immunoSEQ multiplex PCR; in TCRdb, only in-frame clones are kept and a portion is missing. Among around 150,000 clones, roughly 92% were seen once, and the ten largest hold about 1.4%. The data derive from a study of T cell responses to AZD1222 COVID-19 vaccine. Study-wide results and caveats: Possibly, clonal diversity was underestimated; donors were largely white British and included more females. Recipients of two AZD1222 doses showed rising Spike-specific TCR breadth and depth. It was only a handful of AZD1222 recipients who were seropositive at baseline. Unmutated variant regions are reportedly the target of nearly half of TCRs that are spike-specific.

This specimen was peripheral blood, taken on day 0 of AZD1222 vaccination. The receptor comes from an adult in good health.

The CDR3 spells CATSGGPRHEQFF. CDR3 in DNA: TGTGCCACTTCGGGGGGGCCCCGACATGAGCAGTTCTTC. This sequence joins TRBV15 and TRBJ2-1; 8 bases are a match to TRBD2. V lost 9 bases, J lost 8 bases, and 9 bases stayed unmatched. This CDR3 spans 13 amino acids. CDR1 LNHNV and CDR2 YYDKDF come from the germline V gene (reference sequence).